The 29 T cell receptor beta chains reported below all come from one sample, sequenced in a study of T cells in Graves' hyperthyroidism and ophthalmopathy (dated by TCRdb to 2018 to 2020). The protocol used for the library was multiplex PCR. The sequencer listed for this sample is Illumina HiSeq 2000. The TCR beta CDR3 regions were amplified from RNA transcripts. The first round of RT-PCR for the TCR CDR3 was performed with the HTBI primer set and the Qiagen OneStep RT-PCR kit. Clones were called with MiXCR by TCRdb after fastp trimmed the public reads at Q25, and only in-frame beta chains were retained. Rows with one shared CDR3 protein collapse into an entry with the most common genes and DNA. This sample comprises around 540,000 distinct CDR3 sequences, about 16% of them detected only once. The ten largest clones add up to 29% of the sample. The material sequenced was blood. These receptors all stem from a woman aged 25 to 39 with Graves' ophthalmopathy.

This CDR3 reads CASTRGLAGGRSSYEQYF. The CDR3 DNA follows: TGTGCCAGCACCAGGGGACTAGCGGGAGGAAGGAGCTCCTACGAGCAGTACTTC. This rearrangement joins TRBV28 to TRBJ2-7; 15 bases map to TRBD2. Trimming cost V 7 bases and J 0 bases; bases outside gene matches: 10. Germline loops: CDR1 MDHEN, CDR2 SYDVKM. This CDR3 is 18 amino acids long.

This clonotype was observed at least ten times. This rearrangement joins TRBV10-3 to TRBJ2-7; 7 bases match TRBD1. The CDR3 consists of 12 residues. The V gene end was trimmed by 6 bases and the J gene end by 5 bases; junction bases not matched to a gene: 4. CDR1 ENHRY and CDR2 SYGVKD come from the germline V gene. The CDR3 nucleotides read TGTGCCATCAGCGGACAGGTTCACGAGCAGTACTTC. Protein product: CAISGQVHEQYF.

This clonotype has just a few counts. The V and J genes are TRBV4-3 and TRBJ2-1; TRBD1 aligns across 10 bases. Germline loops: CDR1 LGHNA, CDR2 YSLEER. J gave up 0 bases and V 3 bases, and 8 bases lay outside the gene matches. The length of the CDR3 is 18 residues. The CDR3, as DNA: TGCGCCAGCAGCCAGGAGAGGACAGGGGGGAGCTCCTACAATGAGCAGTTCTTC. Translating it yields CASSQERTGGSSYNEQFF.

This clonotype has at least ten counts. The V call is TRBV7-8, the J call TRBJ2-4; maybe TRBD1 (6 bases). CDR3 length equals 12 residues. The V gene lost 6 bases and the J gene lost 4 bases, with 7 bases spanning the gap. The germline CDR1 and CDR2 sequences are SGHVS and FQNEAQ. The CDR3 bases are TGTGCCAGCAGGGACAGAAAAAACATTCAGTACTTC. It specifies CASRDRKNIQYF.

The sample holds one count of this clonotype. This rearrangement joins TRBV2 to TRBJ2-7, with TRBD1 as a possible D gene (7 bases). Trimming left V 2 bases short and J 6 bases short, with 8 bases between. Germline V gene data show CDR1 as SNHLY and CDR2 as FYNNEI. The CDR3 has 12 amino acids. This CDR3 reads CASSEQGGEQYF. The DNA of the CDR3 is TGTGCCAGCAGTGAACAGGGGGGCGAGCAGTACTTC.

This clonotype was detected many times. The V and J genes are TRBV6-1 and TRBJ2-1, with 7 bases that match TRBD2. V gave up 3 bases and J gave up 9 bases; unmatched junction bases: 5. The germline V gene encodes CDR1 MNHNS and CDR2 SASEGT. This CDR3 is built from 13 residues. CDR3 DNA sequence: TGTGCCAGCAGTGAGCTGGGGAGGGGTGAGCAGTTCTTC. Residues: CASSELGRGEQFF.

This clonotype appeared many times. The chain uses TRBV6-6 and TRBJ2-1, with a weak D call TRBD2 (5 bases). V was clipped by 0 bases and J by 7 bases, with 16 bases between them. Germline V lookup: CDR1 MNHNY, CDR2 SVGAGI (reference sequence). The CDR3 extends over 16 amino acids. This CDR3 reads CASSYSKRSGGNEQFF. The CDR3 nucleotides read TGTGCCAGCAGTTACTCGAAGCGGTCTGGCGGGAATGAGCAGTTCTTC.

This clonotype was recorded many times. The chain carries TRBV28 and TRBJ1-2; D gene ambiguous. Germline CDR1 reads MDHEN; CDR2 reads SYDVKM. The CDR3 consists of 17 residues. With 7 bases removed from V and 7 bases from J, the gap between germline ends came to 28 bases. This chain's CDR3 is CASNYGPAFPRDSGYTF. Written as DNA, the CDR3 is TGTGCCAGCAACTATGGGCCAGCCTTTCCCCGGGATTCTGGCTACACCTTC.

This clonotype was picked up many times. The CDR3 DNA follows: TGTGCCAGCAGTTTATTAGGGGGCTACACCTTC. Translation gives CASSLLGGYTF. The J gene is TRBJ1-2, the V gene TRBV28; no definite D call. The CDR3 sequence is 11 residues long. Germline V gives CDR1 MDHEN, CDR2 SYDVKM. V was trimmed by 1 base and J by 8 bases, leaving 5 bases between them.

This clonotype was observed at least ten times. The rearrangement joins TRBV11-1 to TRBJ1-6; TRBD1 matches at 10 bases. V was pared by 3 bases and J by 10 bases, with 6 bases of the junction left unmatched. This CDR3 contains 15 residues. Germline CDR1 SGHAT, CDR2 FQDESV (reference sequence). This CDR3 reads CASSLGQGPFSPLHF. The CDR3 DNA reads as TGTGCCAGCAGCTTGGGACAGGGGCCCTTCTCACCCCTCCACTTT.

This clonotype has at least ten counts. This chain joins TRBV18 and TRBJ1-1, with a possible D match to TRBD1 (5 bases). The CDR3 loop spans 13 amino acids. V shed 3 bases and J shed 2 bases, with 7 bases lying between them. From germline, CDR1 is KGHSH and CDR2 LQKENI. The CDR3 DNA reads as TGTGCCAGCTCACCGGGGCTTAACACTGAAGCTTTCTTT. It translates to CASSPGLNTEAFF.

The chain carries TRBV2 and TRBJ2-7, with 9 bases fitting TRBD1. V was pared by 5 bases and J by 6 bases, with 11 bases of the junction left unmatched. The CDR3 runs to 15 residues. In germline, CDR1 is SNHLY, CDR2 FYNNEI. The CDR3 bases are TGTGCCAGCAGTCAGACAGGGGGATTCCCCGGCGAGCAGTACTTC. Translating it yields CASSQTGGFPGEQYF. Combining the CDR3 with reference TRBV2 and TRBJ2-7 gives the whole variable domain EPEVTQTPSHQVTQMGQEVILRCVPISNHLYFYWYRQILGQKVEFLVSFYNNEISEKSEIFDDQFSVERPDGSNFTLKIRSTKLEDSAMYFCASSQTGGFPGEQYFGPGTRLTVT.

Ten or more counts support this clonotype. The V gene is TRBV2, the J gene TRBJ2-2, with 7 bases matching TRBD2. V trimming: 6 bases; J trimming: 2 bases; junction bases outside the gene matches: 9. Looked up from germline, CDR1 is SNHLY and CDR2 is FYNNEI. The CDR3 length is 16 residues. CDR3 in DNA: TGTGCCAGCAGCCTCGGGGCGGGAGCAAACACCGGGGAGCTGTTTTTT. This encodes CASSLGAGANTGELFF.

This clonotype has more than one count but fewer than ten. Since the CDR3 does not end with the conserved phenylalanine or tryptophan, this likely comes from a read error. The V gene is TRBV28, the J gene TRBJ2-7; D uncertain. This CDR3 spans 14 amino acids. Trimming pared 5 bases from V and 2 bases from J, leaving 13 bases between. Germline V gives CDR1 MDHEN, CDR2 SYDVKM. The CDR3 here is CASSPPPPTYEQYS. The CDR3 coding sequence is TGTGCCAGCAGTCCCCCCCCTCCGACCTACGAGCAGTACTCC.

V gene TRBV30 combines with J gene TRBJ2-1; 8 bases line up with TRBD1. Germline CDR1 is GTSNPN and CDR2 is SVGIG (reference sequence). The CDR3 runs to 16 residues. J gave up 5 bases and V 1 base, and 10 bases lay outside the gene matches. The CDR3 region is CAWSGKWTGFHNEQFF. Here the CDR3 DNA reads TGTGCCTGGAGTGGAAAATGGACAGGGTTCCACAATGAGCAGTTCTTC.

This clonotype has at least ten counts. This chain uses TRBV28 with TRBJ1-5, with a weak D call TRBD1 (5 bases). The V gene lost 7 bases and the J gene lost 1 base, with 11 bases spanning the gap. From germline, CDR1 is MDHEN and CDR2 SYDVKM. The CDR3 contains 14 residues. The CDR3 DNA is TGTGCCAGCATCGAACAGGTCAGCAATCAGCCCCAGCATTTT. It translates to CASIEQVSNQPQHF.

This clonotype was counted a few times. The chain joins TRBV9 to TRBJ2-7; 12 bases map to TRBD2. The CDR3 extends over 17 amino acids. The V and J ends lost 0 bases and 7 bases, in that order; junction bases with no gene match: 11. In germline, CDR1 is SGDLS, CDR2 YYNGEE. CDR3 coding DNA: TGTGCCAGCAGCGTAGATCTAGCGGGAGGGCCACGGGGGGAGCAGTACTTC. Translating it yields CASSVDLAGGPRGEQYF.

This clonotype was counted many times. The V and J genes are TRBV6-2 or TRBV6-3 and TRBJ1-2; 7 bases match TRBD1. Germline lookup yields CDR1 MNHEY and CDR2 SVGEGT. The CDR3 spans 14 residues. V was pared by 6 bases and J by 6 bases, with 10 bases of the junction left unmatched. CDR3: CASSQGGRLDGYTF. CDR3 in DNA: TGTGCCAGCAGCCAGGGGGGACGGTTGGATGGCTACACCTTC.

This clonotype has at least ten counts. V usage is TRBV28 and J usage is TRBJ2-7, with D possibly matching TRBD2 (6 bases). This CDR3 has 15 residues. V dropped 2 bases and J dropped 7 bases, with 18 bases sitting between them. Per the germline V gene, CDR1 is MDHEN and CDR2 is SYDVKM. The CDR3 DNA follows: TGTGCCAGCAGTTTAACACTAGCCGGGTCGGGGGAGCAGTACTTC. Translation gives CASSLTLAGSGEQYF.

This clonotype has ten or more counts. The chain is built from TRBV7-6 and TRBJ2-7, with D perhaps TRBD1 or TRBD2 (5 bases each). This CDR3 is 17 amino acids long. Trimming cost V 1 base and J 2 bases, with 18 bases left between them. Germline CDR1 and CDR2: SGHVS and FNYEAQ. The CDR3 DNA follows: TGTGCCAGCAGCTTAGGCCAAGCGACTACGGGGCCCTACGAGCAGTACTTC. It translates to CASSLGQATTGPYEQYF.

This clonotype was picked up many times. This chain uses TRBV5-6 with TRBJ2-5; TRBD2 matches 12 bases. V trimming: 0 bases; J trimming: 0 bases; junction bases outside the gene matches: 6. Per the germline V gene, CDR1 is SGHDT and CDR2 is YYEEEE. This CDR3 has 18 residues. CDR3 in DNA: TGTGCCAGCAGCTTGGAGACTAGCGGGAGACGGTACCAAGAGACCCAGTACTTC. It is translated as CASSLETSGRRYQETQYF.

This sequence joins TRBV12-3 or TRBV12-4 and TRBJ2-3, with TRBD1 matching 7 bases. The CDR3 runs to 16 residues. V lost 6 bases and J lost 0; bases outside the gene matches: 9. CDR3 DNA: TGTGCCAGCAGCCCAGGGGACAGAACTAGCACAGATACGCAGTATTTT. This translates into CASSPGDRTSTDTQYF.

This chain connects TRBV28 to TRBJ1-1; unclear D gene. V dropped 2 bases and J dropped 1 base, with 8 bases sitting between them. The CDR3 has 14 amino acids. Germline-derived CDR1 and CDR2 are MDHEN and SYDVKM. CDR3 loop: CASSLTTRNTEAFF. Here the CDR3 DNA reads TGTGCCAGCAGTTTAACGACCAGGAACACTGAAGCTTTCTTT.

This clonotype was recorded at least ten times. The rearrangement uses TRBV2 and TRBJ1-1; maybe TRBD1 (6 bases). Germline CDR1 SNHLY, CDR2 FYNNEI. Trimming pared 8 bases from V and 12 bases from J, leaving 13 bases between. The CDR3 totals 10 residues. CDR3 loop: CASVTGATFF. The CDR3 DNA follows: TGTGCCAGCGTAACGGGGGCAACTTTCTTT.

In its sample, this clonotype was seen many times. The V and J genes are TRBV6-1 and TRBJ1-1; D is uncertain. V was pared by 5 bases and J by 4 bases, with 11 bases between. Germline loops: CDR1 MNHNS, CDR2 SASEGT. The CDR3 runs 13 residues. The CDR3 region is CASSYDVGTEAFF. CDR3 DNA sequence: TGTGCCAGCAGTTATGATGTCGGCACTGAAGCTTTCTTT.

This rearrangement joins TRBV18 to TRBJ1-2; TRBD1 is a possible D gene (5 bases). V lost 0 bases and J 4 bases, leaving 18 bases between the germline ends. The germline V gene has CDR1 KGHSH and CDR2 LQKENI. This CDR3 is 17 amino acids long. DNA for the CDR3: TGTGCCAGCTCACCACCTGGGGGGGTACGGGCCAGCTATGGCTACACCTTC. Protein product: CASSPPGGVRASYGYTF.

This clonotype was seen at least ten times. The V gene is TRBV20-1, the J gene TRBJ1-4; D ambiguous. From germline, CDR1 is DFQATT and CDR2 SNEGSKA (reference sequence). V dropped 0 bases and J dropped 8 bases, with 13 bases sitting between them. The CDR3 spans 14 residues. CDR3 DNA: TGCAGTGCTAGAGATCGTAGGGAGGGAGAAAAACTGTTTTTT. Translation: CSARDRREGEKLFF.

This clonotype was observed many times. CDR3 amino acids: CASSLFGTSGRAGETQYF. The CDR3 region has the DNA TGTGCCAGCAGTTTATTTGGGACTAGCGGGAGGGCCGGGGAGACCCAGTACTTC. The rearrangement links TRBV27 to TRBJ2-5, with 16 bases aligning to TRBD2. The CDR3 consists of 18 residues. With 1 base clipped from V and 5 bases from J, the junction kept 7 bases outside the gene matches. Germline CDR1 MNHEY, CDR2 SMNVEV (reference sequence).

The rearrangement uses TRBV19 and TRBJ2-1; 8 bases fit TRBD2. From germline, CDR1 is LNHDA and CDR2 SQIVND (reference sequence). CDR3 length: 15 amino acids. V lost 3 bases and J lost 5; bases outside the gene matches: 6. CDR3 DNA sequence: TGTGCCAGTAGTATTCAAGGGACTAGTCACAATGAGCAGTTCTTC. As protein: CASSIQGTSHNEQFF.